One T cell receptor beta chain is described in this entry. Per the germline V gene, CDR1 is MNHEY and CDR2 is SMNVEV (reference sequence). CDR3 length: 16 amino acids. V was trimmed by 7 bases and J by 0 bases, leaving 15 bases between them. A multiplex PCR was run with 60 Vbeta primers and 13 Jbeta primers. Using immunoSEQ multiplex PCR, the repertoire was profiled, and TCRdb retains in-frame clones only, with some absent. The profile shows around 180,000 clones, about 80% of them singletons. Every donor was a healthy person donating bone marrow. The data belong to a study of cytomegalovirus exposure and HLA in healthy donors. The wider study: Within an early data release were about 85 million unique TCRs drawn from HLA-typed donors.

The rearrangement joins TRBV27 to TRBJ2-2, with D tentatively TRBD1 (7 bases). The TCR comes from a man younger than 45 in good health and CMV-seropositive. Sequenced sample: PBMCs. The CDR3 sequence: CASMPGGQTNTGELFF. CDR3 in DNA: TGTGCCAGCATGCCAGGGGGGCAAACGAACACCGGGGAGCTGTTTTTT.